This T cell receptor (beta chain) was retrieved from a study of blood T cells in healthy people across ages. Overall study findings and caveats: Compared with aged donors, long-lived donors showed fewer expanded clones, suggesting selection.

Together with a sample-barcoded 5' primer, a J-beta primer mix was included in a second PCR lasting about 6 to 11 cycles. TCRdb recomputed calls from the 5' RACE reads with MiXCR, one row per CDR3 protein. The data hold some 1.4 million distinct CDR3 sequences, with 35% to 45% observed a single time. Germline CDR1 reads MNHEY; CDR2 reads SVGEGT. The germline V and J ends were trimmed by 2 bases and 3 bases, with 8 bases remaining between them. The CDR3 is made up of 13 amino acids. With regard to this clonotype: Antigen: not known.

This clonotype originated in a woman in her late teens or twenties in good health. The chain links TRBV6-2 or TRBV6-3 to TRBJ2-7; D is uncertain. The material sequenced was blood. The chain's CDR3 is CASSYVPLYEQYF. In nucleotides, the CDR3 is TGTGCCAGCAGTTACGTTCCGCTCTACGAGCAGTACTTC.